The table lists the clone carrying this TCR beta chain with a few counts. This CDR3 comprises 13 residues. With 3 bases removed from V and 1 base from J, the gap between germline ends came to 7 bases. This sample is drawn from a study of blood T cell repertoires in COVID-19. Study at large: The United States, Italy and Spain were the sources of the acute and convalescent COVID-19 samples. Sample material is recorded as cDNA or gDNA derived from T cells, B-cell-depleted T cells, or PBMCs.

Per the original methods: Estimation of nucleated cell counts was performed using reference gene primer amplification. Clones were read by immunoSEQ multiplex PCR, and TCRdb kept only the in-frame ones, dropping some. V, J and clone size were drawn from that table, and D and trimming were deduced from the DNA. In the table there are some 200,000 clones, about 82% of which are singletons. The sequenced sample was peripheral blood. This chain uses TRBV12-3 or TRBV12-4 with TRBJ2-7; maybe TRBD2 (6 bases). This receptor was obtained from a woman older than 75 with acute or convalescent COVID-19. The CDR3 spells CASSLGGSYEQYF. CDR3 DNA: TGTGCCAGCAGTTTGGGGGGTTCCTACGAGCAGTACTTC.